This is a list of T cell receptor beta chains from one sample in a study of blood T cell repertoires in COVID-19. Some clones are missing from TCRdb's copy, which holds only in-frame ones; the method was immunoSEQ multiplex PCR. The table lists around 150,000 clones, approximately 88% of them singletons. Sample: peripheral blood. These receptors all stem from a woman of 80 years or more with active or convalescent COVID-19. Each CDR3 is given with its conserved first and last residue. Fields, in order: D gene, V gene, J gene, clone size, CDR3 DNA, CDR3 protein. A D gene is named only where the DNA matches it firmly. Some rows have no size entry. The others give once, few or many, or a class for an expanded clone.

d_call: .; v_call: TRBV6-5; j_call: TRBJ1-4; clone_size: .; cdr3_nt: TGTGCCAGCTGGATGTCTTCCTCCCATAGGAGGTTTTTT; cdr3_aa: CASWMSSSHRRFF
d_call: TRBD1; v_call: TRBV7-2; j_call: TRBJ1-1; clone_size: .; cdr3_nt: TGTGCCAGCAGGAACAGGGGAAAAGGCACTGAAGCTTTCTTT; cdr3_aa: CASRNRGKGTEAFF
d_call: .; v_call: TRBV6-5; j_call: TRBJ2-7; clone_size: .; cdr3_nt: TGTGCCAGCACTGGGGCGGTAACCTACGAGCAGTACTTC; cdr3_aa: CASTGAVTYEQYF
d_call: TRBD1; v_call: TRBV19; j_call: TRBJ2-5; clone_size: once; cdr3_nt: TGTGCCAGTAGTATAGGAGGGGGCGTGATAGAGACCCAGTACTTC; cdr3_aa: CASSIGGGVIETQYF
d_call: TRBD1; v_call: TRBV5-6; j_call: TRBJ1-2; clone_size: .; cdr3_nt: TGTGCCAGCAGCTTAGCCGGGACAGAGAATGGCTACACCTTC; cdr3_aa: CASSLAGTENGYTF
d_call: TRBD2; v_call: TRBV19; j_call: TRBJ2-1; clone_size: .; cdr3_nt: TGTGCCAGTAGTAAATTAGCGGGGGCTTTTCCCAATGAGCAGTTCTTC; cdr3_aa: CASSKLAGAFPNEQFF
d_call: TRBD1; v_call: TRBV3-1/TRBV3-2; j_call: TRBJ1-3; clone_size: .; cdr3_nt: TGTGCCAGCAGCAGCCCGACAGGGGGCAATGGAAACACCATATATTTT; cdr3_aa: CASSSPTGGNGNTIYF
d_call: .; v_call: TRBV15; j_call: TRBJ1-2; clone_size: once; cdr3_nt: TGTGCCACCAGCAGAGATGAGGGCTCCAGTAACTATGGCTACACCTTC; cdr3_aa: CATSRDEGSSNYGYTF
d_call: .; v_call: TRBV5-6; j_call: TRBJ2-1; clone_size: .; cdr3_nt: TGTGCCAGCAGACCCCGGGTCCTCTCCTACAATGAGCAGTTCTTC; cdr3_aa: CASRPRVLSYNEQFF
d_call: TRBD1; v_call: TRBV6-4; j_call: TRBJ1-4; clone_size: .; cdr3_nt: TGTGCCAGCAGTGATTGGGACAGGGTTAATGAAAAACTGTTTTTT; cdr3_aa: CASSDWDRVNEKLFF
d_call: .; v_call: TRBV30; j_call: TRBJ1-1; clone_size: .; cdr3_nt: TGTGCCTGGACCAGACAGGTGAACACTGAAGCTTTCTTT; cdr3_aa: CAWTRQVNTEAFF
d_call: .; v_call: TRBV4-3; j_call: TRBJ1-4; clone_size: few; cdr3_nt: TGCGCCAGCAGCCAAGATAGGCAGGGAGGTGAAAAACTGTTTTTT; cdr3_aa: CASSQDRQGGEKLFF
d_call: TRBD1; v_call: TRBV7-3; j_call: TRBJ1-6; clone_size: .; cdr3_nt: TGTGCCAGCAGCTTGGGGACAGGGTGGAAAAAAGGGTCACCCCTCCACTTT; cdr3_aa: CASSLGTGWKKGSPLHF
d_call: TRBD1; v_call: TRBV27; j_call: TRBJ1-2; clone_size: .; cdr3_nt: TGTGCCAGCAGTCTAGGGATCCGACAGGGCGCTAACTATGGCTACACCTTC; cdr3_aa: CASSLGIRQGANYGYTF
d_call: TRBD1; v_call: TRBV9; j_call: TRBJ1-5; clone_size: .; cdr3_nt: TGTGCCAGCGGCTCCGGGACAGGGGACAATCAGCCCCAGCATTTT; cdr3_aa: CASGSGTGDNQPQHF
d_call: TRBD1; v_call: TRBV19; j_call: TRBJ2-7; clone_size: once; cdr3_nt: TGTGCCAGTAGTATAGGCCCGGGACAGGGGGGACTCGAGCAGTACTTC; cdr3_aa: CASSIGPGQGGLEQYF
d_call: .; v_call: TRBV7-8; j_call: TRBJ1-3; clone_size: few; cdr3_nt: TGTGCCAGCAGCTTATGGCCAGGCTCTGGAAACACCATATATTTT; cdr3_aa: CASSLWPGSGNTIYF
d_call: .; v_call: TRBV18; j_call: TRBJ2-7; clone_size: .; cdr3_nt: TGTGCCAGCTCACCCCAGGACGAGCAGTACTTC; cdr3_aa: CASSPQDEQYF
d_call: .; v_call: TRBV3-1/TRBV3-2; j_call: TRBJ1-1; clone_size: .; cdr3_nt: TGTGCCAGCAGCCCTCGAGCCACTGAAGCTTTCTTT; cdr3_aa: CASSPRATEAFF
d_call: .; v_call: TRBV21-1; j_call: TRBJ1-5; clone_size: once; cdr3_nt: TGTGCCAGCAGCACCCGGGACAGGGAACGATTAGGCAATCAGCCCCAGCATTTT; cdr3_aa: CASSTRDRERLGNQPQHF
d_call: .; v_call: TRBV3-1/TRBV3-2; j_call: TRBJ1-5; clone_size: .; cdr3_nt: TGTGCCAGCAGCCCAGGGGTCACATCCCCCCAGCATTTT; cdr3_aa: CASSPGVTSPQHF
d_call: TRBD1; v_call: TRBV5-1; j_call: TRBJ1-1; clone_size: .; cdr3_nt: TGCGCCAGCAGCTTTGGAGGGGGACAGACGAACACTGAAGCTTTCTTT; cdr3_aa: CASSFGGGQTNTEAFF
d_call: .; v_call: TRBV7-9; j_call: TRBJ1-2; clone_size: .; cdr3_nt: TGTGCCAGCATGGGGGTCCCGGGAGCTAACTATGGCTACACCTTC; cdr3_aa: CASMGVPGANYGYTF
d_call: .; v_call: TRBV11-3; j_call: TRBJ1-3; clone_size: .; cdr3_nt: TGTGCCAGCAGCTTACAGGCTGGAAACACCATATATTTT; cdr3_aa: CASSLQAGNTIYF
d_call: TRBD1; v_call: TRBV30; j_call: TRBJ1-1; clone_size: .; cdr3_nt: TGTGCCTGGAACCCCACAGGGGGCCGCACTGAAGCTTTCTTT; cdr3_aa: CAWNPTGGRTEAFF
d_call: TRBD1; v_call: TRBV18; j_call: TRBJ1-6; clone_size: .; cdr3_nt: TGTGCCAGCTCATCCATTTCCCAGGGACAGGGTGGATCACCCCTCCACTTT; cdr3_aa: CASSSISQGQGGSPLHF
d_call: TRBD1; v_call: TRBV20-1; j_call: TRBJ2-7; clone_size: .; cdr3_nt: TGCAGTGCTAATGACCCAGGACAGGGGGTGGGCTTC; cdr3_aa: CSANDPGQGVGF
d_call: .; v_call: TRBV14; j_call: TRBJ2-3; clone_size: .; cdr3_nt: TGTGCCAGCAGCCGGTGGGCCTCGGATACGCAGTATTTT; cdr3_aa: CASSRWASDTQYF
d_call: .; v_call: TRBV6-5; j_call: TRBJ2-2; clone_size: .; cdr3_nt: TGTGCCAGCAACTCCGGGACTCGCTCCACCGGGGAGCTGTTTTTT; cdr3_aa: CASNSGTRSTGELFF
d_call: TRBD2; v_call: TRBV2; j_call: TRBJ2-2; clone_size: .; cdr3_nt: TGTGCCAGCAGTGGGTCTCCGGGGGGGCCGACCGGGGAGCTGTTTTTT; cdr3_aa: CASSGSPGGPTGELFF
d_call: .; v_call: TRBV27; j_call: TRBJ1-1; clone_size: .; cdr3_nt: TGTGCCAGCAGTTTATCACGGGTGGAAGCTTTCTTT; cdr3_aa: CASSLSRVEAFF
d_call: TRBD1; v_call: TRBV4-1; j_call: TRBJ1-1; clone_size: .; cdr3_nt: TGCGCCAGCAGCCCCCAGGGCGGACAGGGGGTAGGCATGAACACTGAAGCTTTCTTT; cdr3_aa: CASSPQGGQGVGMNTEAFF
d_call: .; v_call: TRBV5-8; j_call: TRBJ2-1; clone_size: .; cdr3_nt: TGTGCCAGCAGGAGCGGCGGCAATGAGCAGTTCTTC; cdr3_aa: CASRSGGNEQFF
d_call: .; v_call: TRBV6-2/TRBV6-3; j_call: TRBJ2-5; clone_size: .; cdr3_nt: TGTGCCAGCAGTTACGGGGGGGGGCCTGGAGAGACCCAGTACTTC; cdr3_aa: CASSYGGGPGETQYF
d_call: TRBD1; v_call: TRBV25-1; j_call: TRBJ2-7; clone_size: .; cdr3_nt: TGTGCCAGCAGCCACGGAGGACAGGGCTACGAGCAGTACTTC; cdr3_aa: CASSHGGQGYEQYF
d_call: .; v_call: TRBV18; j_call: TRBJ1-3; clone_size: .; cdr3_nt: TGTGCCAGCTCGCCCAATACAAGGACACTCTCTGGAAACACCATATATTTT; cdr3_aa: CASSPNTRTLSGNTIYF
d_call: .; v_call: TRBV18; j_call: TRBJ1-2; clone_size: .; cdr3_nt: TGTGCCAGCTCACCATTGTCGACAGGCGGCAGTGGTAACTATGGCTACACCTTC; cdr3_aa: CASSPLSTGGSGNYGYTF
d_call: .; v_call: TRBV2; j_call: TRBJ1-2; clone_size: once; cdr3_nt: TGTGCCAGCAGTGTGGGAGGCGGCTACACCTTC; cdr3_aa: CASSVGGGYTF
d_call: .; v_call: TRBV7-9; j_call: TRBJ2-1; clone_size: .; cdr3_nt: TGTGCCAGCAGCCACGCCCTGTCCAGCGGACTCATCCTCAATGAGCAGTTCTTC; cdr3_aa: CASSHALSSGLILNEQFF
d_call: TRBD2; v_call: TRBV28; j_call: TRBJ2-3; clone_size: .; cdr3_nt: TGTGCCAGCAGTTTGGGACTAGCGGGGGGGCAAGATACGCAGTATTTT; cdr3_aa: CASSLGLAGGQDTQYF
d_call: .; v_call: TRBV5-1; j_call: TRBJ1-6; clone_size: .; cdr3_nt: TGCGCCAGCAGCTTGGACAGGGTAGGCTCACCCCTCCACTTT; cdr3_aa: CASSLDRVGSPLHF
d_call: .; v_call: TRBV19; j_call: TRBJ2-5; clone_size: .; cdr3_nt: TGTGCCAGTAGTCGGGACACAGCACAAGAGACCCAGTACTTC; cdr3_aa: CASSRDTAQETQYF
d_call: .; v_call: TRBV6-5; j_call: TRBJ1-1; clone_size: .; cdr3_nt: TGTGCCAGCAGTTACTTGGCGGGGCCTCCTTTCTTT; cdr3_aa: CASSYLAGPPFF
d_call: TRBD1; v_call: TRBV6-1; j_call: TRBJ1-5; clone_size: .; cdr3_nt: TGTGCCAGCAGTGATGGGACAGGGGGGAACAATCAGCCCCAGCATTTT; cdr3_aa: CASSDGTGGNNQPQHF
d_call: TRBD2; v_call: TRBV12-3/TRBV12-4; j_call: TRBJ2-1; clone_size: .; cdr3_nt: TGTGCCAGCAGAACTAGCGGGGAGATAGAGCAGTTCTTC; cdr3_aa: CASRTSGEIEQFF